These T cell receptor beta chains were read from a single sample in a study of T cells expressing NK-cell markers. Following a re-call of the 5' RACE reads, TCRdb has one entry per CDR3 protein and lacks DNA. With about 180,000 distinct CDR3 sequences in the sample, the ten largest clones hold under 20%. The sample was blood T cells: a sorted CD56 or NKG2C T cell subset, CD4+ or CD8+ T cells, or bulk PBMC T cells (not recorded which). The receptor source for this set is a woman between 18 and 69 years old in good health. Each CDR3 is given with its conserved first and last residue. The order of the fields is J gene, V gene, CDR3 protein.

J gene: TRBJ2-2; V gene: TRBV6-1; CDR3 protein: CASSRNTNTGELFF
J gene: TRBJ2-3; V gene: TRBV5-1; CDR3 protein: CASSSGSPDTQYF
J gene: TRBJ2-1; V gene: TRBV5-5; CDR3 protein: CASSLLGFSYNEQFF
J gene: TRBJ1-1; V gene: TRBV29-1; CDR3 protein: CSVVGQGITEAFF
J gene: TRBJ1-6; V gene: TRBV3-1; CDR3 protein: CASSGTVNSPLHF
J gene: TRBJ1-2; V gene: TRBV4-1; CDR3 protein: CASSQDRVVYGYTF
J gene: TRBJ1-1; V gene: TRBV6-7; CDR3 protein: CASSETPRVTEAFF
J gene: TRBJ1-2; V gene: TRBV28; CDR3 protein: CASSQRGHNYGYTF
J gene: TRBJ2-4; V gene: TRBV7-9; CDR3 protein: CASTKGENIQYF
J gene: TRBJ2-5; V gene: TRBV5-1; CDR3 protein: CASSNTRGGFQETQYF
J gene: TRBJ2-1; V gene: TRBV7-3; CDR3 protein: CASSLGLAGGPYNEQFF
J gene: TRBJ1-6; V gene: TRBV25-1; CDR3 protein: CASSRLDRDRPLHF
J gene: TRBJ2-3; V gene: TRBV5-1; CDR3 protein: CASSSGQGADTQYF
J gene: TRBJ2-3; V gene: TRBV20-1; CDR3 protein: CSATSGITDTQYF
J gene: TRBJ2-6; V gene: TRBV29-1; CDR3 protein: CSVVQYRADGANVLTF
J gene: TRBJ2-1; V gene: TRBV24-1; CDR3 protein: CATSDFTASGGQFF
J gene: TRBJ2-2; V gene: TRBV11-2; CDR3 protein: CASSVLAGEGAGELFF
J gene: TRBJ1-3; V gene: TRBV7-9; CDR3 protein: CASSPGVSNQGNTIYF
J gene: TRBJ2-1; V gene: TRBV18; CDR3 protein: CASSPAGQGEQFF
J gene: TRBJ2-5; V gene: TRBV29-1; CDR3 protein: CSSRALGQGAETQYF
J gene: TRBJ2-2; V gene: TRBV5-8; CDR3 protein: CASIFFDGRADTGELFF
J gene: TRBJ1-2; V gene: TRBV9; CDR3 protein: CASSIGTVNYGYTF
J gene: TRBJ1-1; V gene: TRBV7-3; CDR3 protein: CASSSSPTGSTEAFF
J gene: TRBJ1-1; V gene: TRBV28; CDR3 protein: CASNSRGRLHRNTEAFF
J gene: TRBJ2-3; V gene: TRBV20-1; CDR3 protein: CSPRTGGSDTQYF
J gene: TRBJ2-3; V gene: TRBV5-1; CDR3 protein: CASSLAGEPVYTQYF
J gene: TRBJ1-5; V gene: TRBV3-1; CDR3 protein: CASSQGRRVNQPQHF
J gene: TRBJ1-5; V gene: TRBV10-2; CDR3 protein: CASSYGQGQPQHF
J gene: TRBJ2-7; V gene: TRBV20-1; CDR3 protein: CSARPWRAGAYEQYF
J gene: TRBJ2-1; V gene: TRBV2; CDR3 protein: CATEQGGNNEQFF
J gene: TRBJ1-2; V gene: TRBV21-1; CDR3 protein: CASSKGRKGNNYGYTF
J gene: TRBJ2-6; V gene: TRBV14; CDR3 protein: CASSQDRKLTGANVLTF
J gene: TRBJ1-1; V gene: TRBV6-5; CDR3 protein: CASSYSGGWTEAFF
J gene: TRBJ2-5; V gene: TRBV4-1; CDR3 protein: CASSQGRGTPETQYF
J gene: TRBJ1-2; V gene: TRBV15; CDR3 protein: CATSRALVGYGYTF
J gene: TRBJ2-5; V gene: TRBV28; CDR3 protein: CASNLGGEEETQYF
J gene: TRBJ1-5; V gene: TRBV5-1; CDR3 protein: CASSLQGQSNQPQHF
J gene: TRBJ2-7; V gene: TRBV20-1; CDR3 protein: CSAGIAGGPNEQYF
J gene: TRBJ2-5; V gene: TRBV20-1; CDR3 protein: CSSNGDRVLLETQYF
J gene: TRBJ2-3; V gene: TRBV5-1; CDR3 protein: CASSREGTSGSGGDTQYF
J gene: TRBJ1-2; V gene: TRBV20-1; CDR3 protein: CSAREDKDDLYGYTF
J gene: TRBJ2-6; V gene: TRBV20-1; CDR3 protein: CSAIRAGRNPSGANVLTF